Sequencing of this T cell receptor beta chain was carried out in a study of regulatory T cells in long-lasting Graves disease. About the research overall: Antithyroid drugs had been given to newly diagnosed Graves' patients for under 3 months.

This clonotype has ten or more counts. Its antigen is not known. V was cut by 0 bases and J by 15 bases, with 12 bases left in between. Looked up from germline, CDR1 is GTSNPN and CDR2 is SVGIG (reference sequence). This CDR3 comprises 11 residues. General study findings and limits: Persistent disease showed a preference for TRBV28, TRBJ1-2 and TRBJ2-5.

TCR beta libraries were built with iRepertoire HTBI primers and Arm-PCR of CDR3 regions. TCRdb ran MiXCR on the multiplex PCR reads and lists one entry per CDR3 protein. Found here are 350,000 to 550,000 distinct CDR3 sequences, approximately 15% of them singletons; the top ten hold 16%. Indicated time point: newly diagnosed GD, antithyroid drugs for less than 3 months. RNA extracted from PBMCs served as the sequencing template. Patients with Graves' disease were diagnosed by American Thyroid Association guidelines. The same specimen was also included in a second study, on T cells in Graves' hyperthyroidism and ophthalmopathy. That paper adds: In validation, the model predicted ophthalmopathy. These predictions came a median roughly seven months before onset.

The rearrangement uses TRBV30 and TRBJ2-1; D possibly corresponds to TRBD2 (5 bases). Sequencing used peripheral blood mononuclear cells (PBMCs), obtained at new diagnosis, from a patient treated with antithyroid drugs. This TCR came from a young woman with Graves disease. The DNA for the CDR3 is TGTGCCTGGAGTGTGGGAAGCGGACGGTTCTTC. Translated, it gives CAWSVGSGRFF. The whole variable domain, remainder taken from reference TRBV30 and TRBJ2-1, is SQTIHQWPATLVQPVGSPLSLECTVEGTSNPNLYWYRQAAGRGLQLLFYSVGIGQISSEVPQNLSASRPQDRQFILSSKKLLLSDSGFYLCAWSVGSGRFFGPGTRLTVL.